Each of the 32 T cell receptor beta chains below was sequenced from the same sample in a study of blood T cell repertoires in COVID-19. Some clones are missing from TCRdb's copy, which holds only in-frame ones; the method was immunoSEQ multiplex PCR. This table holds about 26,000 clones, roughly 89% found once. The sequenced sample was peripheral blood. These receptors came from a man in his 70s with acute or convalescent COVID-19.

This chain links TRBV28 with TRBJ1-2; D call uncertain. CDR1 is MDHEN, CDR2 SYDVKM, per germline. This CDR3 is built from 11 residues. V shed 3 bases and J shed 6 bases, with 5 bases lying between them. The CDR3 region has the DNA TGTGCCAGCAGTTTGAGGGATGGCTACACCTTC. Amino acid sequence: CASSLRDGYTF.

This clone has a handful of counts. This chain connects TRBV27 to TRBJ1-4; D is uncertain. CDR1 is MNHEY, CDR2 SMNVEV, per germline (reference sequence). The CDR3 has 15 amino acids. The V and J ends lost 5 bases and 3 bases respectively, with 13 bases between them. CDR3 coding DNA: TGTGCCAGCAGTCCCCGGTGGGCAGCTAATGAAAAACTGTTTTTT. It codes for CASSPRWAANEKLFF.

This CDR3 is CASTQVAGGAYNEQFF. Written as DNA, the CDR3 is TGCGCCAGCACCCAAGTAGCGGGAGGGGCCTACAATGAGCAGTTCTTC. The chain has TRBV5-1 and TRBJ2-1; 11 bases match TRBD2. Germline V gives CDR1 SGHRS, CDR2 YFSETQ. The CDR3 totals 16 residues. The V and J ends lost 6 bases and 2 bases, in that order; junction bases with no gene match: 7.

This chain uses TRBV5-1 with TRBJ2-3, with 7 bases aligning to TRBD2. V was pared by 4 bases and J by 4 bases, with 9 bases of the junction left unmatched. The CDR3 loop spans 15 amino acids. The germline V gene has CDR1 SGHRS and CDR2 YFSETQ. The DNA of the CDR3 is TGCGCCAGCAGCCGTACCCGCGGGAGAGCAGATACGCAGTATTTT. This translates into CASSRTRGRADTQYF.

The chain has TRBV11-2 and TRBJ2-5; possibly TRBD1 for D (5 bases). The germline V gene encodes CDR1 SGHAT and CDR2 FQNNGV. The length of the CDR3 is 14 residues. The V end lost 3 bases, the J end lost 2 bases, and 10 bases lay between the germline ends. The CDR3 region has the DNA TGTGCCAGCAGCTTCATCCAGGGACAAGAGACCCAGTACTTC. Residues: CASSFIQGQETQYF. Filled out from reference TRBV11-2 and TRBJ2-5, the complete variable domain reads EAGVAQSPRYKIIEKRQSVAFWCNPISGHATLYWYQQILGQGPKLLIQFQNNGVVDDSQLPKDRFSAERLKGVDSTLKIQPAKLEDSAVYLCASSFIQGQETQYFGPGTRLLVL.

The CDR3 bases are TGTGCCAGCAGTACGGCCGGGACAGGGTTTGGCTACACCTTC. It is translated as CASSTAGTGFGYTF. The chain joins TRBV28 to TRBJ1-2; 9 positions match TRBD1. The CDR3 totals 14 residues. Per germline, CDR1 MDHEN and CDR2 SYDVKM. V lost 5 bases and J lost 7; bases outside the gene matches: 8.

This sequence joins TRBV3-1 (or the pseudogene TRBV3-2) and TRBJ1-4; TRBD1 agrees at 9 bases. This CDR3 spans 17 amino acids. The ends lost 5 bases at V and 8 bases at J; junction bases unmatched: 15. Germline lookup yields CDR1 LGHDT and CDR2 YNNKEL (reference sequence). DNA of the CDR3: TGTGCCAGCAGCTCACCCTCACAGGGGGCCGGGGGGGAAAAACTGTTTTTT. Its protein is CASSSPSQGAGGEKLFF.

V gene TRBV5-4 combines with J gene TRBJ2-3; maybe TRBD1 (5 bases). CDR1 and CDR2 (germline): SGHNT, YYREEE (reference sequence). Deletions cut 0 bases from V and 4 bases from J, with 9 bases between. CDR3 length equals 14 residues. CDR3 loop: CASSLGRASDTQYF. CDR3 sequence (DNA): TGTGCCAGCAGCTTGGGCAGGGCCTCAGATACGCAGTATTTT.

The CDR3 spells CASSLAPGQGAYGELFF. The CDR3 DNA sequence: TGTGCCAGCAGTTTAGCGCCGGGACAGGGGGCTTACGGGGAGCTGTTTTTT. V usage is TRBV27 and J usage is TRBJ2-2, with 12 bases matching TRBD1. Trimming cost V 2 bases and J 7 bases; bases outside gene matches: 8. The CDR3 sequence is 17 residues long. CDR1 is MNHEY, CDR2 SMNVEV, per germline (reference sequence).

V is TRBV9 and J is TRBJ1-2; TRBD1 aligns across 7 bases. The CDR3 runs 14 residues. Germline values: CDR1 SGDLS, CDR2 YYNGEE. V trimming: 4 bases; J trimming: 4 bases; junction bases outside the gene matches: 7. CDR3 sequence: CASSPRTGSYGYTF. CDR3 nucleotides: TGTGCCAGCAGCCCTAGGACAGGATCCTATGGCTACACCTTC.

V gene TRBV7-2 combines with J gene TRBJ1-1, with 8 bases fitting TRBD1. CDR3 length: 15 amino acids. V lost 5 bases to trimming and J lost 0 bases; unmatched junction nucleotides: 5. CDR1 SGHTA and CDR2 FQGNSA come from the germline V gene. The CDR3 loop reads CASSPGQVMNTEAFF. CDR3 in DNA: TGTGCCAGCAGCCCGGGACAGGTGATGAACACTGAAGCTTTCTTT.

This chain joins TRBV19 and TRBJ2-7; weak D call: TRBD2 (5 bases). The CDR3 length is 14 residues. CDR1 and CDR2 from the germline V gene are LNHDA and SQIVND (reference sequence). V was cut by 5 bases and J by 3 bases, with 14 bases left in between. The CDR3 loop is CASSATGSYYEQYF. CDR3 bases: TGTGCCAGTAGTGCTACGGGAAGCTACTACGAGCAGTACTTC.

This chain connects TRBV28 to TRBJ1-1; D is undetermined. Per germline, CDR1 MDHEN and CDR2 SYDVKM. V gave up 7 bases and J gave up 0 bases, with 3 bases separating them. This CDR3 has 11 residues. The CDR3 protein is CASKLNTEAFF. The DNA of the CDR3 is TGTGCCAGCAAGCTGAACACTGAAGCTTTCTTT.

The rearrangement joins TRBV5-4 to TRBJ2-7; the match to TRBD2 covers 7 bases. Germline V gives CDR1 SGHNT, CDR2 YYREEE (reference sequence). The CDR3 sequence is 16 residues long. The J segment lost 0 bases and the V segment lost 0 bases, leaving 6 bases of the junction unmatched. The CDR3 spells CASSLVGRGYSYEQYF. The DNA for the CDR3 is TGTGCCAGCAGCTTGGTTGGGCGGGGGTACTCCTACGAGCAGTACTTC. Full variable domain (remainder filled in from reference TRBV5-4 and TRBJ2-7): ETGVTQSPTHLIKTRGQQVTLRCSSQSGHNTVSWYQQALGQGPQFIFQYYREEENGRGNFPPRFSGLQFPNYSSELNVNALELDDSALYLCASSLVGRGYSYEQYFGPGTRLTVT.

CDR3 protein: CASSQGGTGRTEAFF. CDR3 coding DNA: TGTGCCAGCAGCCAAGGGGGGACAGGCCGAACTGAAGCTTTCTTT. This chain connects TRBV14 to TRBJ1-1, with TRBD1 matching over 8 bases. CDR3 length: 15 residues. The ends lost 1 base at V and 5 bases at J; junction bases unmatched: 6. Germline loops: CDR1 SGHDN, CDR2 FVKESK.

This clone was observed a single time. The chain employs TRBV5-4 and TRBJ2-3; tentative D call: TRBD2 (5 bases). With 7 bases removed from V and 0 bases from J, the gap between germline ends came to 15 bases. Germline CDR1 SGHNT, CDR2 YYREEE (reference sequence). This CDR3 is 15 amino acids long. CDR3 sequence (DNA): TGTGCCAGCCCCCCCCGGCCGGGAAGCACAGATACGCAGTATTTT. Residues: CASPPRPGSTDTQYF.

The chain combines TRBV12-3 or TRBV12-4 with TRBJ1-2, with D maybe TRBD1 (6 bases). This CDR3 has 13 amino acids. V was shortened by 6 bases and J by 8 bases, with 16 bases between the two germline ends. The CDR3 bases are TGTGCCAGCAGCCTTAACAGGGAGCGAGGCTACACCTTC. Its protein product is CASSLNRERGYTF.

The chain carries TRBV7-2 and TRBJ2-7; 16 nucleotides align to TRBD2. V was clipped by 1 base and J by 6 bases; unmatched bases: 6. Germline lookup yields CDR1 SGHTA and CDR2 FQGNSA. This CDR3 is built from 17 residues. CDR3 protein: CASSLGGTSGRALEQYF. CDR3 DNA: TGTGCCAGCAGCTTAGGGGGGACTAGCGGGAGGGCCCTCGAGCAGTACTTC. The whole variable domain, filled in from reference TRBV7-2 and TRBJ2-7, reads GAGVSQSPSNKVTEKGKDVELRCDPISGHTALYWYRQSLGQGLEFLIYFQGNSAPDKSGLPSDRFSAERTGGSVSTLTIQRTQQEDSAVYLCASSLGGTSGRALEQYFGPGTRLTVT.

This sequence joins TRBV7-2 and TRBJ2-3, with TRBD2 matching over 7 bases. The length of the CDR3 is 14 residues. CDR1 and CDR2 (germline): SGHTA, FQGNSA. After removal of 4 bases from V and 2 bases from J, the junction contained 3 bases not matched to a gene. In nucleotides, the CDR3 is TGTGCCAGCAGCTCCGGACTAGACACAGATACGCAGTATTTT. It specifies CASSSGLDTDTQYF.

The chain combines TRBV11-3 with TRBJ2-2; 7 bases fit TRBD1. This CDR3 spans 15 amino acids. The J segment lost 4 bases and the V segment lost 5 bases, leaving 7 bases of the junction unmatched. Germline V CDR1 and CDR2: SGHNT, YENEEA. The CDR3, as DNA: TGTGCCAGCAGCGCCTGGACAGGCGGCACCGGGGAGCTGTTTTTT. This translates into CASSAWTGGTGELFF.

V gene TRBV7-7 combines with J gene TRBJ2-3; TRBD2 might be the D (5 bases). The CDR3 consists of 13 residues. CDR1 SSHAT and CDR2 FNYEAQ come from the germline V gene (reference sequence). Trimming removed 3 bases from V and 4 bases from J, with 8 bases in between. CDR3 sequence: CASSFRRSDTQYF. In DNA, the CDR3 is TGTGCCAGCAGCTTTAGGAGGTCAGATACGCAGTATTTT.

The CDR3 DNA reads TGTGCCAGCTCACCACCGGAGGGGGGAAACACCATATATTTT. This codes for CASSPPEGGNTIYF. The V call is TRBV18, the J call TRBJ1-3; TRBD1 might be the D (5 bases). The V end lost 0 bases, the J end lost 4 bases, and 7 bases lay between the germline ends. The CDR3 consists of 14 residues. The germline V gene has CDR1 KGHSH and CDR2 LQKENI.

J is TRBJ2-2 and V is TRBV6-2 or TRBV6-3, with 8 bases identical to TRBD2. The CDR3 is made up of 17 amino acids. After removal of 2 bases from V and 3 bases from J, the junction contained 8 bases not matched to a gene. Germline loops: CDR1 MNHEY, CDR2 SVGEGT. The CDR3: CASSYGGAGAYTGELFF. The CDR3 DNA sequence: TGTGCCAGCAGTTACGGGGGAGCGGGAGCCTACACCGGGGAGCTGTTTTTT.

The V gene is TRBV7-2, the J gene TRBJ1-3; possible D gene TRBD1, 5 bases. The CDR3 is 15 amino acids. V shed 4 bases and J shed 0 bases, with 10 bases lying between them. The germline V gene has CDR1 SGHTA and CDR2 FQGNSA. Here the CDR3 DNA reads TGTGCCAGCAGCTCCAGACAGTACTCTGGAAACACCATATATTTT. Amino acids: CASSSRQYSGNTIYF. Based on the CDR3 plus reference TRBV7-2 and TRBJ1-3, the full variable domain is GAGVSQSPSNKVTEKGKDVELRCDPISGHTALYWYRQSLGQGLEFLIYFQGNSAPDKSGLPSDRFSAERTGGSVSTLTIQRTQQEDSAVYLCASSSRQYSGNTIYFGEGSWLTVV.

The chain uses TRBV4-3 and TRBJ1-3; D gene uncertain. V lost 0 bases, J lost 7 bases, and 10 bases lay in between. This CDR3 has 14 residues. The germline V gene encodes CDR1 LGHNA and CDR2 YSLEER. This chain's CDR3 is CASSQDLSGNTIYF. In DNA, the CDR3 is TGCGCCAGCAGCCAAGATCTGAGCGGGAACACCATATATTTT.

This rearrangement joins TRBV28 to TRBJ2-7; D is perhaps TRBD1 (6 bases). Germline CDR1 is MDHEN and CDR2 is SYDVKM. The CDR3 consists of 13 residues. Trimming shortened V by 11 bases and J by 4 bases, and 18 bases separated the two germline ends. CDR3 DNA sequence: TGTGCCTGCTCCGGGACATTGATTTACGAGCAGTACTTC. Its protein is CACSGTLIYEQYF.

V gene TRBV6-5 combines with J gene TRBJ2-4; 10 nucleotides agree with TRBD1. Germline CDR1 and CDR2: MNHEY and SVGAGI. This CDR3 is 15 amino acids long. Trimming at V came to 4 bases and at J to 6 bases, leaving 6 bases not matched to a gene. CDR3 sequence: CASSSLDRGRNIQYF. As DNA, the CDR3 is TGTGCCAGCAGTTCTCTGGACAGGGGGAGAAACATTCAGTACTTC.

The rearrangement uses TRBV5-1 and TRBJ2-7; the D is unclear. V lost 4 bases, J lost 5 bases, and 13 bases lay in between. The CDR3 has 13 residues. Germline loops: CDR1 SGHRS, CDR2 YFSETQ. CDR3 in DNA: TGCGCCAGCAGCACAAACCTTAACGACGAGCAGTACTTC. Its translation is CASSTNLNDEQYF.

This chain links TRBV5-4 with TRBJ1-4, with D tentatively TRBD1 (5 bases). Trimming stripped 0 bases from V and 8 bases from J, with 17 bases between. Germline loops: CDR1 SGHNT, CDR2 YYREEE (reference sequence). The CDR3 is made up of 16 amino acids. This CDR3 is CASSLAREGIGEKLFF. Here the CDR3 DNA reads TGTGCCAGCAGCTTGGCCAGGGAAGGGATCGGAGAAAAACTGTTTTTT.

The chain uses TRBV6-5 and TRBJ2-5; 7 bases agree with TRBD2. This CDR3 has 14 amino acids. Per germline, CDR1 MNHEY and CDR2 SVGAGI. Trimming at V came to 8 bases and at J to 1 base, leaving 7 bases not matched to a gene. The CDR3 protein is CASSSSGGQETQYF. Here the CDR3 DNA reads TGTGCCAGCTCTTCTTCGGGGGGCCAAGAGACCCAGTACTTC.

V usage is TRBV7-6 and J usage is TRBJ1-1, with 8 bases fitting TRBD1. Germline lookup yields CDR1 SGHVS and CDR2 FNYEAQ. The V gene end was trimmed by 5 bases and the J gene end by 4 bases; junction bases not matched to a gene: 9. CDR3 length: 15 residues. The CDR3 DNA sequence: TGTGCCAGCAGCAAAGCTGCCGGACAGGGCACTGAAGCTTTCTTT. It translates to CASSKAAGQGTEAFF.

This clone has a handful of counts. The V and J genes are TRBV7-8 and TRBJ2-2, with D possibly TRBD2 on 5 matching bases. Trimming removed 6 bases at V and 0 bases at J, with 8 bases between. CDR3 size: 14 residues. The V gene's germline CDR1 is SGHVS and CDR2 FQNEAQ. CDR3 in DNA: TGTGCCAGCAGGCTACTAGCGAACACCGGGGAGCTGTTTTTT. It yields the protein CASRLLANTGELFF.